A single sample is the source of the 19 T cell receptor beta chains below, sequenced in a study of OX40 agonist ivuxolimab in advanced cancers. Using immunoSEQ multiplex PCR, the repertoire was profiled, and TCRdb retains in-frame clones only, with some absent. Of about 79,000 clones listed, around 93% were seen once; the top ten hold nearly 0.55%. The sample here was CD4+ or CD8+ T cells sorted from blood, taken in a trial of the OX40 agonist ivuxolimab. The receptors shown here come from an adult with an advanced solid tumor such as melanoma, head and neck, liver or kidney cancer.

This sequence joins TRBV15 and TRBJ1-1; unclear D gene. Per germline, CDR1 LNHNV and CDR2 YYDKDF (reference sequence). The V gene lost 6 bases and the J gene lost 1 base, with 9 bases spanning the gap. The CDR3 is 13 amino acids. CDR3 bases: TGTGCCACCAGGATTGAGTGGAACACTGAAGCTTTCTTT. Encoded protein: CATRIEWNTEAFF.

The chain joins TRBV5-1 to TRBJ2-5, with 8 bases matching TRBD2. Germline values: CDR1 SGHRS, CDR2 YFSETQ. The CDR3 runs to 14 residues. Germline trimming cut 1 base from V and 4 bases from J; bases unmatched to any gene: 3. DNA of the CDR3: TGCGCCAGCAGCTTGACCAGCGGGAGAGAGACCCAGTACTTC. This gives the protein CASSLTSGRETQYF.

The gene calls are TRBV11-3 and TRBJ2-7; 10 bases are shared with TRBD2. The CDR3 has 15 residues. J was trimmed by 6 bases and V by 3 bases; bases with no gene match: 8. The germline CDR1 and CDR2 sequences are SGHNT and YENEEA. The CDR3 protein is CASSFISGRIPEQYF. The DNA for the CDR3 is TGTGCCAGCAGCTTCATTAGCGGGAGGATTCCCGAGCAGTACTTC.

The chain carries TRBV15 and TRBJ1-5, with no clear D. The CDR3 totals 13 residues. From germline, CDR1 is LNHNV and CDR2 YYDKDF (reference sequence). Trimming stripped 4 bases from V and 9 bases from J, with 13 bases between. The CDR3 DNA follows: TGTGCCACCAGCATAGAGGCCAGACGGCCCCAGCATTTT. Amino acids: CATSIEARRPQHF.

The chain has TRBV7-2 and TRBJ2-3; a weak D match, TRBD2 (5 bases). With 5 bases removed from V and 1 base from J, the gap between germline ends came to 7 bases. The germline CDR1 and CDR2 sequences are SGHTA and FQGNSA. This CDR3 is 13 amino acids long. The CDR3 here is CASSRLRTDTQYF. As DNA, the CDR3 is TGTGCCAGCAGCCGACTACGCACAGATACGCAGTATTTT. The variable domain in full, completed from reference TRBV7-2 and TRBJ2-3, reads GAGVSQSPSNKVTEKGKDVELRCDPISGHTALYWYRQSLGQGLEFLIYFQGNSAPDKSGLPSDRFSAERTGGSVSTLTIQRTQQEDSAVYLCASSRLRTDTQYFGPGTRLTVL.

In nucleotides, the CDR3 is TGTGCCAGCAGCTTTCGGGTAGCGTCCGCGAACACCGGGGAGCTGTTTTTT. This encodes CASSFRVASANTGELFF. The chain carries TRBV5-6 and TRBJ2-2; perhaps TRBD2 as D (5 bases). CDR3 length: 17 residues. Germline V gene sequence: CDR1 SGHDT, CDR2 YYEEEE. Trimming took off 2 bases at V and 0 bases at J, with 14 bases between the two ends.

V is TRBV19 and J is TRBJ2-6; TRBD1 is a possible D gene (5 bases). The V end lost 3 bases, the J end lost 1 base, and 7 bases lay between the germline ends. The CDR3 covers 15 residues. Germline-derived CDR1 and CDR2 are LNHDA and SQIVND (reference sequence). The CDR3 protein is CASSMQGSGANVLTF. The CDR3 region has the DNA TGTGCCAGTAGTATGCAGGGATCTGGGGCCAACGTCCTGACTTTC.

The V gene is TRBV19, the J gene TRBJ2-7; TRBD1 matches at 7 bases. Trimming took 5 bases from V and 6 from J; bases not matched to a gene: 13. This CDR3 is built from 15 residues. Germline CDR1 is LNHDA and CDR2 is SQIVND (reference sequence). CDR3 nucleotide sequence: TGTGCCAGTAGTCAAAATCCGGGACAGCCGTCCGAGCAGTACTTC. It encodes CASSQNPGQPSEQYF.

J is TRBJ1-1 and V is TRBV18; D is ambiguous. This CDR3 has 13 amino acids. The germline V gene encodes CDR1 KGHSH and CDR2 LQKENI. V was pared by 4 bases and J by 0 bases, with 6 bases between. The chain's CDR3 is CASSQGVNTEAFF. The CDR3 nucleotides are TGTGCCAGCTCACAAGGAGTGAACACTGAAGCTTTCTTT.

The chain is built from TRBV29-1 and TRBJ2-2; the D is unclear. The germline V gene has CDR1 SQVTM and CDR2 ANQGSEA. The CDR3 is 13 amino acids. Trimming took off 3 bases at V and 1 base at J, with 6 bases between the two ends. CDR3 coding DNA: TGCAGCGTTGACCTGGGGAACACCGGGGAGCTGTTTTTT. Its protein product is CSVDLGNTGELFF.

J is TRBJ1-5 and V is TRBV2; TRBD1 might be the D (5 bases). V was pared by 6 bases and J by 9 bases, with 9 bases between. CDR1 SNHLY and CDR2 FYNNEI come from the germline V gene. The CDR3 is 11 residues long. CDR3 protein: CASRQTGPQHF. The CDR3, as DNA: TGTGCCAGCAGGCAAACAGGGCCCCAGCATTTT.

The rearrangement links TRBV29-1 to TRBJ2-2; possibly TRBD1 or TRBD2 for D (6 bases each). This CDR3 contains 14 residues. Germline V lookup: CDR1 SQVTM, CDR2 ANQGSEA. V lost 4 bases to trimming and J lost 3 bases, with 12 bases between them. In nucleotides, the CDR3 is TGCAGCGTTGCTGGGGGGCTGGACACCGGGGAGCTGTTTTTT. Amino acids: CSVAGGLDTGELFF.

The CDR3 DNA reads TGCGCCAGCAGAGCAGGGTCCGCTAACTATGGCTACACCTTC. Translating it yields CASRAGSANYGYTF. The rearrangement uses TRBV5-1 and TRBJ1-2, with a tentative D call TRBD1 (5 bases). V lost 5 bases and J lost 0, with 11 bases in between. The CDR3 contains 14 residues. CDR1 and CDR2 from the germline V gene are SGHRS and YFSETQ.

The J gene is TRBJ2-3, the V gene TRBV7-2, with 7 positions matching TRBD2. The CDR3 totals 12 residues. V lost 5 bases to trimming and J lost 6 bases; unmatched junction nucleotides: 2. Germline CDR1 and CDR2: SGHTA and FQGNSA. CDR3 sequence: CASSPGGDTQYF. As DNA, the CDR3 is TGTGCCAGCAGCCCCGGGGGGGATACGCAGTATTTT.

This chain joins TRBV10-3 and TRBJ2-1; 10 nucleotides align to TRBD2. CDR1 is ENHRY and CDR2 is SYGVKD in the germline V gene. V shed 2 bases and J 8 bases; nucleotides not matched to a gene: 6. The CDR3 sequence is 15 residues long. CDR3 nucleotide sequence: TGTGCCATCAGTGAGGTTGTAGCGGGAGGATATGAGCAGTTCTTC. This gives the protein CAISEVVAGGYEQFF.

The chain recombines TRBV9 with TRBJ2-1, with D possibly being TRBD2 (5 bases). Germline V gives CDR1 SGDLS, CDR2 YYNGEE. The CDR3 covers 15 residues. V lost 0 bases, J lost 8 bases, and 15 bases lay in between. CDR3 coding DNA: TGTGCCAGCAGCGTAGTAGAGGGAGTGAGCGATGAGCAGTTCTTC. Translating it yields CASSVVEGVSDEQFF.

Turning to this clone: The junction differs from germline at one of its ends, possibly a read error. The chain couples TRBV27 to TRBJ2-3, with a tentative D call TRBD2 (6 bases). Germline V CDR1 and CDR2: MNHEY, SMNVEV (reference sequence). The CDR3 contains 13 residues. DNA of the CDR3: TGTGCCAGCAGTTATCTAGCGCAAGATATGCAGTATTTT. Translating gives CASSYLAQDMQYF.

This chain joins TRBV5-6 and TRBJ1-5; D might be TRBD1 (5 bases). Per the germline V gene, CDR1 is SGHDT and CDR2 is YYEEEE. The CDR3 runs 17 residues. With 0 bases removed from V and 2 bases from J, the gap between germline ends came to 15 bases. The CDR3: CASSLGGTTWGNQPQHF. CDR3 nucleotides: TGTGCCAGCAGCTTGGGGGGGACCACGTGGGGCAATCAGCCCCAGCATTTT.

The chain links TRBV7-8 to TRBJ1-2, with D tentatively TRBD1 (5 bases). There are 15 residues in the CDR3. Germline V gene data show CDR1 as SGHVS and CDR2 as FQNEAQ. Trimming removed 3 bases at V and 4 bases at J, with 15 bases between. The CDR3 loop is CASSFQGPRGYGYTF. As DNA, the CDR3 is TGTGCCAGCAGCTTCCAGGGCCCGAGGGGCTATGGCTACACCTTC.